Below, 25 T cell receptor beta chains from the same sample are listed, as sequenced in a study of patients and donors after allogeneic stem cell transplantation (dated by TCRdb to 2020 to 2022). Libraries were made using RT-PCR. Reads for this sample came from a NextSeq 550. TCRdb applied fastp at Q25 and MiXCR to the public reads, then kept only in-frame beta chains. Here each entry gathers all rows of one CDR3 protein and keeps the most common genes and DNA. The sample table holds about a million distinct CDR3 sequences, of which more than 15% were seen once. The ten largest clones represent roughly 6% of the sample. Sequenced material: blood, either unsorted or a sorted T cell fraction (not recorded which). The origin of the receptors is a human donor who was either an allogeneic HSCT recipient or a stem cell or donor lymphocyte infusion donor (not recorded which). It is not recorded whose cells these are; they may come from a transplant donor.

The table lists this clonotype with a few counts. The J gene is TRBJ1-2, the V gene TRBV6-5, with TRBD1 matching 8 bases. V was pared by 0 bases and J by 8 bases, with 5 bases of the junction left unmatched. Germline V lookup: CDR1 MNHEY, CDR2 SVGAGI. The CDR3 extends over 14 amino acids. CDR3 bases: TGTGCCAGCAGTTACTCCACCAGGGGGCAAGGCTACACCTTC. It translates to CASSYSTRGQGYTF.

This clonotype turned up a few times. The genes are TRBV12-3 or TRBV12-4 and TRBJ2-2, with 8 positions matching TRBD2. The CDR3 totals 16 residues. After removal of 2 bases from V and 1 base from J, the junction contained 3 bases not matched to a gene. The CDR3 DNA reads as TGTGCCAGCAGTTTATCCGCGGGAGGGAACACCGGGGAGCTGTTTTTT. It specifies CASSLSAGGNTGELFF.

CDR3 loop: CASSLWAGEAFF. The CDR3 coding sequence is TGTGCCAGCAGTTTATGGGCCGGTGAAGCTTTCTTT. The rearrangement joins TRBV12-3 or TRBV12-4 to TRBJ1-1; D is uncertain. The CDR3 loop spans 12 amino acids. Trimming took 2 bases from V and 7 from J, leaving 8 bases between them.

J is TRBJ2-5 and V is TRBV7-2; weak D call: TRBD1 (6 bases). Germline loops: CDR1 SGHTA, CDR2 FQGNSA. The ends were cut back, 0 bases at V and 3 bases at J, with 8 bases in the middle. This CDR3 is 14 amino acids long. The CDR3 DNA is TGTGCCAGCAGCTTAGCGGGGGCCAAAGAGACCCAGTACTTC. This codes for CASSLAGAKETQYF. The full variable domain, with the rest looked up from reference TRBV7-2 and TRBJ2-5, is GAGVSQSPSNKVTEKGKDVELRCDPISGHTALYWYRQSLGQGLEFLIYFQGNSAPDKSGLPSDRFSAERTGGSVSTLTIQRTQQEDSAVYLCASSLAGAKETQYFGPGTRLLVL.

The chain couples TRBV11-2 to TRBJ2-5; TRBD2 agrees at 9 bases. The CDR3 is 15 residues long. The germline gives CDR1 SGHAT, CDR2 FQNNGV. The V segment lost 4 bases and the J segment 2 bases; nucleotides outside the gene matches: 5. CDR3 region: CASSYSGGPQETQYF. For the CDR3, the DNA is TGTGCCAGCAGCTATAGCGGGGGTCCTCAAGAGACCCAGTACTTC. The full variable domain, completed using reference TRBV11-2 and TRBJ2-5, is EAGVAQSPRYKIIEKRQSVAFWCNPISGHATLYWYQQILGQGPKLLIQFQNNGVVDDSQLPKDRFSAERLKGVDSTLKIQPAKLEDSAVYLCASSYSGGPQETQYFGPGTRLLVL.

V usage is TRBV20-1 and J usage is TRBJ1-1; D not certain. This CDR3 contains 11 residues. Per germline, CDR1 DFQATT and CDR2 SNEGSKA (reference sequence). Trimming cost V 8 bases and J 6 bases, with 13 bases left between them. CDR3 amino acids: CSPPGEAEAFF. The CDR3 DNA reads TGCAGTCCTCCCGGGGAGGCTGAAGCTTTCTTT.

The chain is built from TRBV6-2 or TRBV6-3 and TRBJ2-7; 10 bases match TRBD2. Per germline, CDR1 MNHEY and CDR2 SVGEGT. With 7 bases clipped from V and 3 bases from J, the junction kept 12 bases outside the gene matches. The CDR3 sequence is 16 residues long. Written as DNA, the CDR3 is TGTGCCAGCACTACTGCTGGGAGGACTAGCGGCTACGAGCAGTACTTC. It translates to CASTTAGRTSGYEQYF.

The chain combines TRBV21-1 with TRBJ1-2; the table's TRBD1 call for D was not verified on the DNA. TRBV21-1 constitutes a pseudogene. The CDR3 has 18 amino acids. Here the CDR3 DNA reads TGTGCCAGCAGCAACCCCTGGCCGGGGCGGGCCACTAACTATGGCTACACCTTC. Protein sequence: CASSNPWPGRATNYGYTF.

The rearrangement joins TRBV12-5 to TRBJ2-7; D ambiguous. Germline V CDR1 and CDR2: LGHNT, FRNRAP. Trimming left V 1 base short and J 5 bases short, with 6 bases between. This CDR3 region has 12 residues. CDR3 sequence: CASGLEAHEQYF. In DNA, the CDR3 is TGTGCTAGTGGTTTGGAGGCCCACGAGCAGTACTTC.

This clonotype was recorded at least ten times. The genes are TRBV4-3 and TRBJ2-2; D unclear. Trimming took 4 bases from V and 1 from J, leaving 19 bases between them. This CDR3 contains 18 residues. The V gene's germline CDR1 is LGHNA and CDR2 YSLEER. CDR3 protein: CASSPSRVPVRNTGELFF. Here the CDR3 DNA reads TGCGCCAGCAGCCCAAGTCGGGTTCCGGTCCGGAACACCGGGGAGCTGTTTTTT.

There are a few counts of this clonotype. This sequence joins TRBV5-1 and TRBJ1-2, with D tentatively TRBD1 (5 bases). The CDR3 is 13 amino acids. Germline lookup yields CDR1 SGHRS and CDR2 YFSETQ. V lost 0 bases, J lost 4 bases, and 7 bases lay in between. This chain's CDR3 is CASSLDRPYGYTF. DNA for the CDR3: TGCGCCAGCAGCTTGGACAGGCCCTATGGCTACACCTTC. The entire variable domain, with the rest obtained from reference TRBV5-1 and TRBJ1-2, is as follows: KAGVTQTPRYLIKTRGQQVTLSCSPISGHRSVSWYQQTPGQGLQFLFEYFSETQRNKGNFPGRFSGRQFSNSRSEMNVSTLELGDSALYLCASSLDRPYGYTFGSGTRLTVV.

This clonotype was recorded many times. This chain links TRBV5-1 with TRBJ1-1; D uncertain. Trimming pared 0 bases from V and 7 bases from J, leaving 4 bases between. Germline V gene sequence: CDR1 SGHRS, CDR2 YFSETQ. CDR3 length equals 11 residues. CDR3 coding DNA: TGCGCCAGCAGCTTGGGAATTGAAGCTTTCTTT. It encodes CASSLGIEAFF.

Only a few counts were recorded for this clonotype. The chain joins TRBV12-3 or TRBV12-4 to TRBJ1-4, with D perhaps matching TRBD1 (5 bases). Trimming stripped 5 bases from V and 7 bases from J, with 17 bases between. The CDR3 consists of 15 residues. The CDR3 sequence: CASSRRTLGGEKLFF. CDR3 nucleotides: TGTGCCAGCAGTCGACGGACTCTGGGGGGTGAAAAACTGTTTTTT.

This clonotype was seen many times. The V and J genes are TRBV12-3 or TRBV12-4 and TRBJ2-1; D perhaps matches TRBD2 (5 bases). V dropped 6 bases and J dropped 2 bases, with 14 bases sitting between them. The CDR3 runs 15 residues. CDR3 DNA: TGTGCCAGCAGCAATCGGGGTACGCCCTACAATGAGCAGTTCTTC. This encodes CASSNRGTPYNEQFF.

The CDR3 sequence: CASSLIPARNTEAFF. The CDR3 bases are TGTGCCAGCAGCCTCATCCCCGCAAGGAACACTGAAGCTTTCTTT. The genes are TRBV27 and TRBJ1-1; D is unclear. The germline V gene has CDR1 MNHEY and CDR2 SMNVEV (reference sequence). The CDR3 covers 15 residues. Trimming left V 6 bases short and J 1 base short, with 15 bases between.

As DNA, the CDR3 is TGTGCCAGCAGTTTCGGGACTAGCGGGAGTCGGTCCGGGGAGCTGTTTTTT. It translates to CASSFGTSGSRSGELFF. This rearrangement joins TRBV6-5 to TRBJ2-2; 14 bases align to TRBD2. CDR3 length: 17 amino acids. In germline, CDR1 is MNHEY, CDR2 SVGAGI. V shed 4 bases, J shed 6 bases, and the junction held 7 bases outside the gene matches.

This clonotype came up a few times. J is TRBJ1-2 and V is TRBV29-1; D is unresolved. The CDR3 has 9 amino acids. Germline lookup yields CDR1 SQVTM and CDR2 ANQGSEA. Deletions cut 5 bases from V and 8 bases from J, with 6 bases between. DNA for the CDR3: TGCAGCGTTCTGGCGGGCTACACCTTC. Translating it yields CSVLAGYTF. The full variable domain, with the rest looked up from reference TRBV29-1 and TRBJ1-2, is SAVISQKPSRDICQRGTSLTIQCQVDSQVTMMFWYRQQPGQSLTLIATANQGSEATYESGFVIDKFPISRPNLTFSTLTVSNMSPEDSSIYLCSVLAGYTFGSGTRLTVV.

This clonotype was observed a handful of times. The chain couples TRBV12-3 or TRBV12-4 to TRBJ2-1, with 8 bases identical to TRBD2. The V segment lost 6 bases and the J segment 6 bases; nucleotides outside the gene matches: 7. The CDR3 has 14 residues. This CDR3 is CASRRTGLANEQFF. For the CDR3, the DNA is TGTGCCAGCAGACGCACAGGACTAGCCAATGAGCAGTTCTTC.

V usage is TRBV18 and J usage is TRBJ2-3, with D perhaps matching TRBD1 (6 bases). The CDR3 has 15 residues. Trimming removed 3 bases from V and 3 bases from J, with 13 bases in between. The germline V gene encodes CDR1 KGHSH and CDR2 LQKENI. The CDR3 DNA follows: TGTGCCAGCTCACCGCTACAGGGTTGGACAGATACGCAGTATTTT. Translation: CASSPLQGWTDTQYF.

This clonotype was recorded a few times. This chain links TRBV11-1 with TRBJ1-6; D is perhaps TRBD1 (5 bases). Per the germline V gene, CDR1 is SGHAT and CDR2 is FQDESV (reference sequence). Deletions cut 5 bases from V and 6 bases from J, with 23 bases between. This CDR3 comprises 18 residues. The CDR3 loop reads CASSRSGTAFSSNSPLHF. DNA of the CDR3: TGTGCCAGCAGCCGAAGCGGGACGGCTTTCTCTTCTAATTCACCCCTCCACTTT.

This clonotype was detected a few times. The rearrangement links TRBV4-3 to TRBJ2-7, with no clear D. The CDR3 is 13 residues long. Germline-derived CDR1 and CDR2 are LGHNA and YSLEER. Trimming removed 1 base at V and 2 bases at J, with 6 bases between. CDR3 nucleotides: TGCGCCAGCAGCCAAGTCCTTACCTACGAGCAGTACTTC. It is translated as CASSQVLTYEQYF.

This chain joins TRBV2 and TRBJ2-1; the D is unclear. The length of the CDR3 is 15 residues. Trimming pared 5 bases from V and 1 base from J, leaving 12 bases between. Per germline, CDR1 SNHLY and CDR2 FYNNEI. CDR3 coding DNA: TGTGCCAGCAGTTGGCCGAATCCGTCCTACAATGAGCAGTTCTTC. Translated, it gives CASSWPNPSYNEQFF.

The J gene is TRBJ2-3, the V gene TRBV4-1; TRBD1 aligns across 7 bases. Germline V gives CDR1 MGHRA, CDR2 YSYEKL. This CDR3 region has 15 residues. V lost 4 bases, J lost 2 bases, and 6 bases stayed unmatched. The CDR3 DNA follows: TGCGCCAGCAGCCTCGGACAGGCCCCCACAGATACGCAGTATTTT. Its protein is CASSLGQAPTDTQYF.

V is TRBV20-1 and J is TRBJ2-3; 8 bases map to TRBD2. Looked up from germline, CDR1 is DFQATT and CDR2 is SNEGSKA (reference sequence). The CDR3 length is 13 residues. Trimming removed 3 bases from V and 3 bases from J; junction bases left unmatched: 2. The CDR3 nucleotides read TGCAGTGCTAGCGGGGGGGAAACAGATACGCAGTATTTT. This codes for CSASGGETDTQYF.

This clonotype has more than one count but fewer than ten. The rearrangement joins TRBV19 to TRBJ2-3; 8 bases match TRBD2. The J segment lost 3 bases and the V segment lost 8 bases, leaving 7 bases of the junction unmatched. The CDR3 sequence is 14 residues long. CDR1 and CDR2 (germline): LNHDA, SQIVND (reference sequence). The CDR3 nucleotides read TGTGCCAGTTTATCCGCGGGGGGAACAGATACGCAGTATTTT. It specifies CASLSAGGTDTQYF.